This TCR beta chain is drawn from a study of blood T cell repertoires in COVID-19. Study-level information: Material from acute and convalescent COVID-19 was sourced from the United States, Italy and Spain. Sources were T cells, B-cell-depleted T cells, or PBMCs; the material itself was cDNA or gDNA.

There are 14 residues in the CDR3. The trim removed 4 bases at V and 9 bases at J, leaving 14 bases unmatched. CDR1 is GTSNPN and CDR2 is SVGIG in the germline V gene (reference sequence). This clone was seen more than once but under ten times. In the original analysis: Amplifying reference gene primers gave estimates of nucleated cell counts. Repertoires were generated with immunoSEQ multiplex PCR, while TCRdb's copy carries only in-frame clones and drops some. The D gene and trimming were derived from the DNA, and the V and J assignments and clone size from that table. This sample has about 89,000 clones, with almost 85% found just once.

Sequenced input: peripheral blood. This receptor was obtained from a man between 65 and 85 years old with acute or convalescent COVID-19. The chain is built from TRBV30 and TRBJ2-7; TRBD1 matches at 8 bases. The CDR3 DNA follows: TGTGCCTGGACGTACAGGGGGAACAATAAGCGGCAGTACTTC. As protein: CAWTYRGNNKRQYF. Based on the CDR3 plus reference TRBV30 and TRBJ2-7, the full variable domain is SQTIHQWPATLVQPVGSPLSLECTVEGTSNPNLYWYRQAAGRGLQLLFYSVGIGQISSEVPQNLSASRPQDRQFILSSKKLLLSDSGFYLCAWTYRGNNKRQYFGPGTRLTVT.